One sample yielded the 24 T cell receptor beta chains listed below, sequenced in a study of blood T cell repertoires in COVID-19. Generated by immunoSEQ multiplex PCR, the TCRdb table keeps only in-frame clones and is missing some. The sample has some 210,000 clones, roughly 90% seen once; the top ten hold 0.82%. The sample was peripheral blood. These TCRs come from a man aged 55 to 69 with COVID-19, enrolled during active disease.

The chain recombines TRBV7-9 with TRBJ1-6, with a possible D match to TRBD1 (6 bases). Germline V gene lookup returns CDR1 SEHNR and CDR2 FQNEAQ (reference sequence). The V end lost 2 bases, the J end lost 9 bases, and 11 bases lay between the germline ends. The CDR3 consists of 14 residues. CDR3 protein: CASSLQGQVSPLHF. The CDR3 DNA sequence: TGTGCCAGCAGCTTACAGGGACAAGTTTCACCCCTCCACTTT.

This sequence joins TRBV3-1 (or the pseudogene TRBV3-2) and TRBJ1-2; a possible D gene is TRBD1 (5 bases). V lost 0 bases and J 5 bases, leaving 10 bases between the germline ends. This CDR3 comprises 14 residues. Germline CDR1 reads LGHDT; CDR2 reads YNNKEL (reference sequence). CDR3 sequence reads: CASSQEGGEYGYTF. CDR3 nucleotide sequence: TGTGCCAGCAGCCAAGAAGGAGGGGAGTATGGCTACACCTTC.

In DNA, the CDR3 is TGTGCCAGCAGTCGCGAAATAGCGGGGCAGTTCTTC. Protein sequence: CASSREIAGQFF. J is TRBJ2-1 and V is TRBV12-3 or TRBV12-4; 7 bases align to TRBD2. The CDR3 spans 12 residues. V lost 5 bases to trimming and J lost 12 bases; unmatched junction nucleotides: 7.

The gene calls are TRBV27 and TRBJ2-2; maybe TRBD1 (6 bases). V dropped 8 bases and J dropped 7 bases, with 20 bases sitting between them. CDR3 length: 15 amino acids. Germline CDR1 and CDR2: MNHEY and SMNVEV (reference sequence). The CDR3 bases are TGTGCCAGCGCCCTTGACAGGATAACGGGCGGGGAGCTGTTTTTT. Translated: CASALDRITGGELFF.

The chain is built from TRBV12-3 or TRBV12-4 and TRBJ2-7; maybe TRBD2 (5 bases). The CDR3 contains 13 residues. V gave up 5 bases and J gave up 3 bases, with 11 bases separating them. The CDR3 sequence is CASSLGGYYEQYF. The CDR3 region has the DNA TGTGCCAGCAGTCTAGGCGGGTACTACGAGCAGTACTTC.

The chain employs TRBV5-1 and TRBJ2-1, with TRBD1 as a possible D gene (5 bases). Trimming removed 0 bases from V and 1 base from J, with 8 bases in between. The CDR3 sequence is 15 residues long. Germline assignment: CDR1 SGHRS and CDR2 YFSETQ. This chain's CDR3 is CASSLVAGSYNEQFF. CDR3 nucleotide sequence: TGCGCCAGCAGCTTGGTGGCAGGGTCCTACAATGAGCAGTTCTTC.

The chain couples TRBV11-2 to TRBJ1-1, with a tentative D call TRBD1 (5 bases). With 6 bases removed from V and 1 base from J, the gap between germline ends came to 12 bases. Germline V gene data show CDR1 as SGHAT and CDR2 as FQNNGV. The CDR3 runs 14 residues. CDR3 loop: CASSILQANTEAFF. The CDR3 region has the DNA TGTGCCAGCAGTATTTTACAGGCGAACACTGAAGCTTTCTTT.

The chain is built from TRBV5-1 and TRBJ2-7; no clear D gene. The CDR3 is 14 residues long. Trimming removed 0 bases at V and 2 bases at J, with 9 bases between. Germline values: CDR1 SGHRS, CDR2 YFSETQ. The CDR3 spells CASSLDAAAYEQYF. CDR3 DNA sequence: TGCGCCAGCAGCTTGGATGCGGCTGCCTACGAGCAGTACTTC.

J is TRBJ1-1 and V is TRBV19; D remains unclear. The V and J ends lost 4 bases and 10 bases respectively, with 19 bases between them. The CDR3 is 14 amino acids. Germline V gives CDR1 LNHDA, CDR2 SQIVND (reference sequence). CDR3 coding DNA: TGTGCCAGTAGTAGAACTAGGGAGGCAGGTGGAGCTTTCTTT. It translates to CASSRTREAGGAFF.

This clone was found a few times. The sample contains more than one DNA sequence encoding this CDR3. V usage is TRBV5-1 and J usage is TRBJ2-7, with 10 bases fitting TRBD1. Germline trimming cut 2 bases from V and 2 bases from J; bases unmatched to any gene: 1. The CDR3 length is 14 residues. CDR1 SGHRS and CDR2 YFSETQ come from the germline V gene. The CDR3 nucleotides read TGCGCCAGCAGCTTAGACAGGGGGCCCTACGAGCAGTACTTC. It translates to CASSLDRGPYEQYF. Drawing the rest from reference TRBV5-1 and TRBJ2-7, the complete variable domain is KAGVTQTPRYLIKTRGQQVTLSCSPISGHRSVSWYQQTPGQGLQFLFEYFSETQRNKGNFPGRFSGRQFSNSRSEMNVSTLELGDSALYLCASSLDRGPYEQYFGPGTRLTVT.

The J gene is TRBJ2-5, the V gene TRBV18, with D possibly TRBD1 on 5 matching bases. Between the trimmed V and J ends, which lost 5 bases and 8 bases, there was a span of 15 bases. CDR1 and CDR2 from the germline V gene are KGHSH and LQKENI. The CDR3 contains 13 residues. CDR3 region: CASSADPGRTQYF. In nucleotides, the CDR3 is TGTGCCAGCTCAGCAGATCCAGGGCGTACCCAGTACTTC.

CDR3 nucleotides: TGCGCCAGCAGTAGCGGACACTCCAAAAACATTCAGTACTTC. Its protein is CASSSGHSKNIQYF. The chain links TRBV5-1 to TRBJ2-4; the D gene is possibly TRBD2 (6 bases). This CDR3 region has 14 residues. Trimming pared 5 bases from V and 2 bases from J, leaving 11 bases between. Germline V gene sequence: CDR1 SGHRS, CDR2 YFSETQ.

V gene TRBV20-1 combines with J gene TRBJ1-1, with no clear D. The V gene lost 3 bases and the J gene lost 0 bases, with 5 bases spanning the gap. The CDR3 has 12 amino acids. Germline CDR1 is DFQATT and CDR2 is SNEGSKA (reference sequence). CDR3 protein: CSASTVNTEAFF. The CDR3 DNA reads TGCAGTGCTAGTACAGTGAACACTGAAGCTTTCTTT.

The chain is built from TRBV3-1 (or the pseudogene TRBV3-2) and TRBJ1-5, with TRBD1 identical over 7 bases. The V gene's germline CDR1 is LGHDT and CDR2 YNNKEL (reference sequence). The length of the CDR3 is 13 residues. With V trimmed by 4 bases and J by 6 bases, 3 bases remained unmatched. CDR3 protein: CASSRQGSQPQHF. The DNA for the CDR3 is TGTGCCAGCAGCCGACAGGGTAGTCAGCCCCAGCATTTT.

The chain is built from TRBV15 and TRBJ1-5, with 7 bases that match TRBD1. The germline gives CDR1 LNHNV, CDR2 YYDKDF (reference sequence). After removal of 5 bases from V and 3 bases from J, the junction contained 10 bases not matched to a gene. The CDR3 is 16 amino acids. The CDR3 nucleotides are TGTGCCACCAGCCCAGGGGGACAGACACTCAATCAGCCCCAGCATTTT. Translated: CATSPGGQTLNQPQHF.

As regards this clone: Different DNA sequences within this sample yield the same CDR3. V usage is TRBV19 and J usage is TRBJ1-5; possible D gene TRBD1, 5 bases. V gave up 1 base and J gave up 0 bases, with 7 bases separating them. Germline V CDR1 and CDR2: LNHDA, SQIVND (reference sequence). The CDR3 covers 15 residues. The CDR3 sequence: CASSIGQYSNQPQHF. Written as DNA, the CDR3 is TGTGCCAGTAGTATAGGACAGTATAGCAATCAGCCCCAGCATTTT. The full variable domain, rest sourced from reference TRBV19 and TRBJ1-5, is DGGITQSPKYLFRKEGQNVTLSCEQNLNHDAMYWYRQDPGQGLRLIYYSQIVNDFQKGDIAEGYSVSREKKESFPLTVTSAQKNPTAFYLCASSIGQYSNQPQHFGDGTRLSIL.

The rearrangement joins TRBV30 to TRBJ1-2, with 7 bases matching TRBD1. CDR1 is GTSNPN and CDR2 is SVGIG in the germline V gene (reference sequence). J was trimmed by 4 bases and V by 0 bases; bases with no gene match: 5. This CDR3 region has 14 residues. The CDR3, as DNA: TGTGCCTGGAGTGTACAGGGGACAGTCTATGGCTACACCTTC. This sequence encodes CAWSVQGTVYGYTF.

The V gene is TRBV10-2, the J gene TRBJ1-4, with TRBD1 matching over 7 bases. The ends lost 8 bases at V and 3 bases at J; junction bases unmatched: 9. This CDR3 has 15 amino acids. Germline CDR1 and CDR2: WSHSY and SAAADI. The CDR3, as DNA: TGCGCCAGCCGACAGGGAGGCTCACCTAATGAAAAACTGTTTTTT. Translated, it gives CASRQGGSPNEKLFF.

The chain recombines TRBV7-9 with TRBJ1-2, with D possibly matching TRBD1 (5 bases). The germline V gene has CDR1 SEHNR and CDR2 FQNEAQ (reference sequence). Trimming took off 5 bases at V and 5 bases at J, with 18 bases between the two ends. This CDR3 is 15 amino acids long. As DNA, the CDR3 is TGTGCCAGCAGCATCCGCGATGGGGGGGAGTATGGCTACACCTTC. Its protein product is CASSIRDGGEYGYTF.

The chain uses TRBV6-1 and TRBJ2-1; the match to TRBD1 covers 10 bases. CDR3 length: 16 residues. V shed 1 base and J 3 bases; nucleotides not matched to a gene: 3. From germline, CDR1 is MNHNS and CDR2 SASEGT. The CDR3, as DNA: TGTGCCAGCAGTGAAGACGGGACAGGGGTCTACAATGAGCAGTTCTTC. Translation: CASSEDGTGVYNEQFF.

The V and J genes are TRBV4-1 and TRBJ2-1, with TRBD1 matching over 10 bases. CDR3 length equals 15 residues. The V and J ends lost 2 bases and 7 bases, in that order; junction bases with no gene match: 5. Germline V gene sequence: CDR1 MGHRA, CDR2 YSYEKL. Here the CDR3 DNA reads TGCGCCAGCAGCCAAAGGACAGGGGGAGGGAATGAGCAGTTCTTC. Encoded protein: CASSQRTGGGNEQFF.

V gene TRBV6-5 combines with J gene TRBJ1-2; 12 bases line up with TRBD1. Trimming took 8 bases from V and 4 from J; bases not matched to a gene: 5. Germline assignment: CDR1 MNHEY and CDR2 SVGAGI. The CDR3 spans 14 residues. CDR3 sequence: CASWDRGQGYGYTF. In DNA form, the CDR3 reads TGTGCCAGCTGGGACAGGGGGCAAGGCTATGGCTACACCTTC.

In DNA, the CDR3 is TGTGCCAGCAGCCAAGAGGGGGGGGGATCCTACAATGAGCAGTTCTTC. This sequence encodes CASSQEGGGSYNEQFF. The rearrangement joins TRBV3-1 (or the pseudogene TRBV3-2) to TRBJ2-1, with 7 bases lining up with TRBD2. The CDR3 is 16 amino acids. From germline, CDR1 is LGHDT and CDR2 YNNKEL (reference sequence). V gave up 0 bases and J gave up 1 base; unmatched junction bases: 3.

The gene calls are TRBV28 and TRBJ2-1; D is ambiguous. Trimming took off 5 bases at V and 2 bases at J, with 13 bases between the two ends. The V gene's germline CDR1 is MDHEN and CDR2 SYDVKM. The CDR3 has 15 amino acids. CDR3 sequence reads: CASSGTRSPYNEQFF. The CDR3 bases are TGTGCCAGCAGTGGAACCCGGAGTCCCTACAATGAGCAGTTCTTC.